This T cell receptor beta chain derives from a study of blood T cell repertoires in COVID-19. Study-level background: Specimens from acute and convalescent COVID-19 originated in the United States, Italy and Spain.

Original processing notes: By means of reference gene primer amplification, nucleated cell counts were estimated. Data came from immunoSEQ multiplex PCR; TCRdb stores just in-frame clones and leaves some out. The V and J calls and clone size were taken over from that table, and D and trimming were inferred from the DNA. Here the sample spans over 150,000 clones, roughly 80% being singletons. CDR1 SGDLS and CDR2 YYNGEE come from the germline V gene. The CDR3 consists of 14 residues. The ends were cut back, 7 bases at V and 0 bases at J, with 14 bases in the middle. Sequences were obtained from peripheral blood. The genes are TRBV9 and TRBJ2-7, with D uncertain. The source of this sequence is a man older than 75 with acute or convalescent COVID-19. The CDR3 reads CASATTSSSYEQYF. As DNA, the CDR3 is TGTGCCAGCGCCACCACTTCCTCCTCCTACGAGCAGTACTTC.